Shown below are 24 T cell receptor beta chains from a single sample sequenced in a study of T cells after yellow fever vaccination. TCRdb processed the 5' RACE reads anew with MiXCR; each CDR3 protein has one entry. Seen here are approximately 300,000 distinct CDR3 sequences, about an eighth observed once, and the top ten hold 0.4% to 0.55%. The material sequenced was CD4+ T cells sorted from PBMCs, taken 45 days after the yellow fever booster vaccination. These receptors were taken from a man aged 25 to 40 who received the YFV17D yellow fever vaccine.

The chain carries TRBV5-6 and TRBJ2-4; D is unresolved. The germline V and J ends were trimmed by 4 bases and 0 bases, with 17 bases remaining between them. CDR3 length: 17 amino acids. Germline loops: CDR1 SGHDT, CDR2 YYEEEE. The CDR3 DNA reads TGTGCCAGCAGCGACGCTAAGCGTACCCTAGCCAAAAACATTCAGTACTTC. This gives the protein CASSDAKRTLAKNIQYF.

This clonotype appeared a few times. The chain is built from TRBV12-3 or TRBV12-4 and TRBJ1-2; 7 bases are shared with TRBD1. The CDR3 loop spans 14 amino acids. The junction had 7 bases not matched to a gene; V was cut back by 7 bases and J by 2 bases. As DNA, the CDR3 is TGTGCCAGCAAATTTACAGGGGCGAACTATGGCTACACCTTC. Protein: CASKFTGANYGYTF.

V gene TRBV6-2 or TRBV6-3 combines with J gene TRBJ2-3; 7 nucleotides agree with TRBD2. The CDR3 has 13 amino acids. The germline gives CDR1 MNHEY, CDR2 SVGEGT. Unmatched junction bases numbered 5, after V lost 5 bases and J lost 6 bases. CDR3 in amino acids: CASSPWREDTQYF. The CDR3 bases are TGTGCCAGCAGTCCGTGGCGGGAGGATACGCAGTATTTT.

The rearrangement joins TRBV4-3 to TRBJ1-2, with 7 bases matching TRBD1. V lost 3 bases to trimming and J lost 1 base; unmatched junction nucleotides: 2. The CDR3 runs to 14 residues. Germline values: CDR1 LGHNA, CDR2 YSLEER. The CDR3: CASSQGQYNYGYTF. The DNA for the CDR3 is TGCGCCAGCAGCCAGGGACAGTATAACTATGGCTACACCTTC.

The chain has TRBV7-6 and TRBJ2-7, with D hard to call. V shed 4 bases and J shed 4 bases, with 17 bases lying between them. This CDR3 has 15 residues. Per the germline V gene, CDR1 is SGHVS and CDR2 is FNYEAQ. The CDR3 here is CASSSYDDPTYEQYF. The CDR3 DNA sequence: TGTGCCAGCAGCTCATACGACGACCCCACATACGAGCAGTACTTC. Using reference TRBV7-6 and TRBJ2-7 for the parts outside the CDR3, the full variable domain is GAGVSQSPRYKVTKRGQDVALRCDPISGHVSLYWYRQALGQGPEFLTYFNYEAQQDKSGLPNDRFSAERPEGSISTLTIQRTEQRDSAMYRCASSSYDDPTYEQYFGPGTRLTVT.

The chain recombines TRBV3-1 with TRBJ2-7; 10 nucleotides match TRBD2. The CDR3 consists of 14 residues. The germline V gene encodes CDR1 LGHDT and CDR2 YNNKEL (reference sequence). Unmatched junction bases numbered 2, after V lost 1 base and J lost 5 bases. CDR3 protein: CASSQGLAGHEQYF. DNA of the CDR3: TGTGCCAGCAGCCAAGGACTAGCGGGCCACGAGCAGTACTTC.

The chain's CDR3 is CASRTSTYEQYF. As DNA, the CDR3 is TGTGCCAGCAGGACTAGCACCTACGAGCAGTACTTC. The chain recombines TRBV2 with TRBJ2-7; 7 bases are shared with TRBD2. In germline, CDR1 is SNHLY, CDR2 FYNNEI. This CDR3 comprises 12 residues. The junction had 1 base not matched to a gene; V was cut back by 6 bases and J by 2 bases.

This clonotype was seen a handful of times. This chain links TRBV9 with TRBJ2-2; perhaps TRBD1 as D (6 bases). This CDR3 region has 13 residues. Trimming shortened V by 4 bases and J by 7 bases, and 11 bases separated the two germline ends. CDR1 SGDLS and CDR2 YYNGEE come from the germline V gene. This CDR3 reads CASSYQGGGELFF. The CDR3 region has the DNA TGTGCCAGCAGCTACCAAGGGGGCGGGGAGCTGTTTTTT. The whole variable domain, remainder taken from reference TRBV9 and TRBJ2-2, is DSGVTQTPKHLITATGQRVTLRCSPRSGDLSVYWYQQSLDQGLQFLIQYYNGEERAKGNILERFSAQQFPDLHSELNLSSLELGDSALYFCASSYQGGGELFFGEGSRLTVL.

The gene calls are TRBV3-1 and TRBJ2-5; TRBD1 matches at 7 bases. The CDR3 has 14 residues. V was pared by 5 bases and J by 1 base, with 4 bases of the junction left unmatched. Germline V gene lookup returns CDR1 LGHDT and CDR2 YNNKEL (reference sequence). The CDR3 protein is CASSKWDSQETQYF. Here the CDR3 DNA reads TGTGCCAGCAGCAAATGGGACAGCCAAGAGACCCAGTACTTC.

This chain uses TRBV7-8 with TRBJ2-3, with 8 positions matching TRBD2. There are 13 residues in the CDR3. Germline loops: CDR1 SGHVS, CDR2 FQNEAQ. Unmatched junction bases numbered 2, after V lost 7 bases and J lost 2 bases. CDR3 in DNA: TGTGCCAGCACTAGCGGGCTCACAGATACGCAGTATTTT. Its protein is CASTSGLTDTQYF.

Only a few counts were recorded for this clonotype. This rearrangement joins TRBV4-3 to TRBJ2-6; D may correspond to TRBD1 or TRBD2 (5 bases each). This CDR3 has 15 residues. Germline values: CDR1 LGHNA, CDR2 YSLEER. V gave up 0 bases and J gave up 3 bases, with 6 bases separating them. CDR3 sequence: CASSQEGVGANVLTF. The CDR3 DNA reads as TGCGCCAGCAGCCAAGAGGGGGTTGGGGCCAACGTCCTGACTTTC.

This clonotype has a count of ten or more. This chain joins TRBV7-2 and TRBJ2-7; 9 bases fit TRBD1. CDR1 SGHTA and CDR2 FQGNSA come from the germline V gene. CDR3 size: 17 residues. The junction had 6 bases not matched to a gene; V was cut back by 0 bases and J by 0 bases. The chain's CDR3 is CASSLALMGQGSYEQYF. The CDR3 DNA sequence: TGTGCCAGCAGCTTAGCGCTAATGGGACAGGGCTCCTACGAGCAGTACTTC.

This clonotype has a handful of counts. This sequence joins TRBV6-5 and TRBJ1-5, with D maybe TRBD1 (5 bases). Trimming removed 2 bases from V and 0 bases from J, with 20 bases in between. This CDR3 contains 19 residues. Looked up from germline, CDR1 is MNHEY and CDR2 is SVGAGI. The CDR3 DNA reads as TGTGCCAGCAGTTACATTTCGGCAGGGCAACGGAATAGCAATCAGCCCCAGCATTTT. Amino acids: CASSYISAGQRNSNQPQHF.

There are a few counts of this clonotype. V usage is TRBV30 and J usage is TRBJ2-2, with TRBD1 identical over 7 bases. V shed 5 bases, J shed 2 bases, and the junction held 5 bases outside the gene matches. The germline V gene encodes CDR1 GTSNPN and CDR2 SVGIG (reference sequence). The CDR3 spans 14 residues. The chain's CDR3 is CAWVRQGNTGELFF. Here the CDR3 DNA reads TGTGCCTGGGTTAGACAGGGTAACACCGGGGAGCTGTTTTTT.

This clonotype was picked up a small number of times. DNA of the CDR3: TGCAGCGTTGGTTTTTACAATGAGCAGTTCTTC. This encodes CSVGFYNEQFF. V and J are TRBV29-1 and TRBJ2-1; no clear D gene. From germline, CDR1 is SQVTM and CDR2 ANQGSEA. With 4 bases removed from V and 4 bases from J, the gap between germline ends came to 5 bases. The CDR3 is 11 amino acids.

The chain is built from TRBV3-1 and TRBJ1-1, with D unresolved. The germline V gene has CDR1 LGHDT and CDR2 YNNKEL (reference sequence). This CDR3 contains 12 residues. The V end was cut by 2 bases, the J end by 4 bases, with 5 bases between. CDR3 region: CASSQYSTEAFF. The CDR3 DNA is TGTGCCAGCAGCCAATATTCCACTGAAGCTTTCTTT.

The sample holds a few counts of this clonotype. The rearrangement uses TRBV7-2 and TRBJ2-3, with TRBD2 identical over 8 bases. V shed 7 bases, J shed 6 bases, and the junction held 12 bases outside the gene matches. CDR3 size: 15 residues. CDR1 is SGHTA, CDR2 FQGNSA, per germline. This chain's CDR3 is CASMLAPSGGDTQYF. The CDR3 DNA is TGTGCCAGCATGCTAGCGCCGTCGGGGGGGGATACGCAGTATTTT.

The table lists this clonotype with a few counts. The chain uses TRBV7-2 and TRBJ2-1, with 11 bases matching TRBD1. CDR1 is SGHTA and CDR2 is FQGNSA in the germline V gene. With V trimmed by 5 bases and J by 10 bases, 4 bases remained unmatched. This CDR3 region has 13 residues. Here the CDR3 DNA reads TGTGCCAGCAGCCGGGACAGGGGGAGCGAGCAGTTCTTC. Amino acids: CASSRDRGSEQFF.

This clonotype was detected a few times. V gene TRBV25-1 combines with J gene TRBJ2-7, with D tentatively TRBD2 (6 bases). Germline V gene sequence: CDR1 MGHDK, CDR2 SYGVNS. This CDR3 is 11 amino acids long. Trimming took off 8 bases at V and 3 bases at J, with 8 bases between the two ends. CDR3 sequence (DNA): TGTGCCAGCGGGGACTTCTACGAGCAGTACTTC. Translation gives CASGDFYEQYF.

This chain joins TRBV4-3 and TRBJ2-7; 8 bases map to TRBD1. CDR3 length: 15 amino acids. With 0 bases clipped from V and 2 bases from J, the junction kept 3 bases outside the gene matches. Per the germline V gene, CDR1 is LGHNA and CDR2 is YSLEER. The chain's CDR3 is CASSQDGTGAYEQYF. CDR3 DNA: TGCGCCAGCAGCCAAGATGGGACAGGAGCCTACGAGCAGTACTTC.

This clonotype was recorded a few times. This sequence joins TRBV5-4 and TRBJ2-7; TRBD2 matches at 11 bases. Germline-derived CDR1 and CDR2 are SGHNT and YYREEE (reference sequence). V was pared by 0 bases and J by 7 bases, with 12 bases of the junction left unmatched. CDR3 length: 17 residues. The chain's CDR3 is CASSLGTTSGASAEQYF. The CDR3 DNA sequence: TGTGCCAGCAGCTTGGGCACGACTAGCGGGGCTTCAGCGGAGCAGTACTTC. Based on the CDR3 plus reference TRBV5-4 and TRBJ2-7, the full variable domain is ETGVTQSPTHLIKTRGQQVTLRCSSQSGHNTVSWYQQALGQGPQFIFQYYREEENGRGNFPPRFSGLQFPNYSSELNVNALELDDSALYLCASSLGTTSGASAEQYFGPGTRLTVT.

This clonotype came up a few times. The V gene is TRBV20-1, the J gene TRBJ2-7; TRBD1 aligns across 8 bases. Losses at the gene ends were 0 bases for V and 3 bases for J; bases not matched to a gene: 4. Germline V CDR1 and CDR2: DFQATT, SNEGSKA (reference sequence). CDR3 size: 14 residues. The chain's CDR3 is CSARDNTGGYEQYF. The CDR3 region has the DNA TGCAGTGCTAGAGATAACACAGGGGGCTACGAGCAGTACTTC.

Points on this clonotype: A much larger clone sits a single nucleotide away, making a read error possible. V and J are TRBV20-1 and TRBJ2-5; 9 nucleotides match TRBD2. Germline CDR1 and CDR2: DFQATT and SNEGSKA (reference sequence). The CDR3 sequence is 13 residues long. After removal of 3 bases from V and 3 bases from J, the junction contained 2 bases not matched to a gene. The CDR3 reads CSASLAGKETQYF. The CDR3 bases are TGCAGTGCTAGCCTAGCGGGGAAAGAGACCCAGTACTTC.

The chain has TRBV12-3 or TRBV12-4 and TRBJ2-5; the match to TRBD2 covers 15 bases. This CDR3 is built from 17 residues. J lost 5 bases, V lost 5 bases, and 9 bases had no gene match. The CDR3 protein is CASSPGLAGGPHETQYF. CDR3 nucleotides: TGTGCCAGCAGTCCAGGACTAGCGGGAGGGCCACACGAGACCCAGTACTTC.